A selection of T cell receptor beta chains follows, all from one sample in a study of blood T cell repertoires in COVID-19. This table comes from immunoSEQ multiplex PCR, and its TCRdb copy is limited to in-frame clones, with some not included. The sample has under 300,000 clones, roughly 89% seen once; the top ten hold 0.94%. The source material was peripheral blood. The receptors here all came from a woman between 40 and 50 years old who had recovered from COVID-19. Both conserved end residues are part of each CDR3. The D gene is left open where the match is weak. Clone size appears in some rows only: once, few, many, or a class for an expanded clone.

cdr3_length j_call v_call d_call clone_size cdr3_aa cdr3_nt
16 TRBJ1-6 TRBV11-3 NA NA CASSLDGGPADSPLHF TGTGCCAGCAGCTTAGATGGGGGCCCAGCAGATTCACCCCTCCACTTT
15 TRBJ2-3 TRBV3-1/TRBV3-2 NA NA CASSRQLGYTDTQYF TGTGCCAGCAGCCGCCAACTAGGATACACAGATACGCAGTATTTT
15 TRBJ1-6 TRBV6-1 TRBD1 NA CASSEGTAYNSPLHF TGTGCCAGCAGTGAGGGGACAGCCTATAATTCACCCCTCCACTTT
18 TRBJ2-1 TRBV4-1 TRBD2 once CASSQSGLAGEIYNEQFF TGCGCCAGCAGCCAATCCGGACTAGCGGGAGAAATCTACAATGAGCAGTTCTTC
15 TRBJ1-6 TRBV5-1 TRBD1 NA CASSYSGQGQSPLHF TGCGCCAGCAGCTATTCGGGACAGGGTCAATCACCCCTCCACTTT
15 TRBJ2-1 TRBV7-6 NA NA CASSLEASVAREQFF TGTGCCAGCAGCTTAGAAGCGTCAGTGGCTCGGGAGCAGTTCTTC
15 TRBJ2-3 TRBV5-1 TRBD1 NA CASSLGGQPTDTQYF TGCGCCAGCAGCTTGGGGGGACAGCCCACAGATACGCAGTATTTT
17 TRBJ2-3 TRBV6-2/TRBV6-3 TRBD2 NA CASSPLRTSGRVDTQYF TGTGCCAGCAGCCCCCTAAGGACTAGCGGGAGAGTGGATACGCAGTATTTT
17 TRBJ2-1 TRBV3-1/TRBV3-2 TRBD2 NA CASSQDLGLAGGRQQFF TGTGCCAGCAGCCAAGATCTCGGACTAGCGGGAGGTCGGCAGCAGTTCTTC
14 TRBJ2-1 TRBV25-1 TRBD2 NA CASSDGSGKGEQFF TGTGCCAGCAGTGATGGTAGCGGGAAAGGTGAGCAGTTCTTC
11 TRBJ1-4 TRBV30 NA NA CACRADEKLFF TGTGCCTGCAGGGCGGATGAAAAACTGTTTTTT
16 TRBJ2-7 TRBV27 TRBD2 NA CASSLRAGLASYEQYF TGTGCCAGCAGTTTACGAGCGGGGCTAGCGTCCTACGAGCAGTACTTC
15 TRBJ2-5 TRBV19 TRBD1 NA CASSPRTGGRETQYF TGTGCCAGTAGTCCGAGGACAGGGGGAAGGGAGACCCAGTACTTC
15 TRBJ2-7 TRBV3-1/TRBV3-2 TRBD1 NA CASSPRDRGSYEQYF TGTGCCAGCAGCCCCCGGGACAGGGGCTCCTACGAGCAGTACTTC
12 TRBJ1-2 TRBV24-1 NA NA CATSDSLYGYTF TGTGCCACCAGTGATTCTCTATATGGCTACACCTTC
14 TRBJ1-1 TRBV11-2 TRBD1 NA CASTRDRGNTEAFF TGTGCCAGCACCCGGGACAGGGGAAACACTGAAGCTTTCTTT
15 TRBJ2-7 TRBV5-4 TRBD2 NA CASSFGGRTWDEQYF TGTGCCAGCAGCTTCGGCGGGAGGACTTGGGATGAGCAGTACTTC
11 TRBJ2-4 TRBV3-1/TRBV3-2 NA few CASSLENIQYF TGTGCCAGCAGCCTAGAAAACATTCAGTACTTC
14 TRBJ1-2 TRBV7-2 TRBD1 NA CASSPTGGKSGYTF TGTGCCAGCAGCCCGACAGGGGGCAAAAGTGGCTACACCTTC
13 TRBJ1-4 TRBV11-2 NA NA CASSLVEMEKLFF TGTGCCAGCAGCTTAGTGGAGATGGAAAAACTGTTTTTT
15 TRBJ2-3 TRBV5-1 NA few CASSPGGMGTDTQYF TGCGCCAGCAGCCCCGGTGGTATGGGCACAGATACGCAGTATTTT
15 TRBJ2-7 TRBV7-2 TRBD1 once CASSFRDRTSYEQYF TGTGCCAGCAGCTTCCGGGACAGAACTTCCTACGAGCAGTACTTC
15 TRBJ2-1 TRBV7-9 NA NA CASSLDGGPYNEQFF TGTGCCAGCAGCTTAGATGGGGGCCCCTACAATGAGCAGTTCTTC
15 TRBJ2-1 TRBV4-1 NA NA CASSPYLSSYNEQFF TGCGCCAGCAGCCCTTATCTCAGCTCCTACAATGAGCAGTTCTTC
15 TRBJ2-7 TRBV5-1 TRBD2 NA CASSFREGTSYEQYF TGCGCCAGCAGCTTCAGGGAGGGGACTTCCTACGAGCAGTACTTC
15 TRBJ1-3 TRBV4-1 TRBD1 NA CASSSYQGAGNTIYF TGCGCCAGCAGCTCGTATCAGGGGGCTGGAAACACCATATATTTT
16 TRBJ1-4 TRBV28 TRBD1 NA CASVTWGQPDGEKLFF TGTGCCAGCGTTACCTGGGGACAGCCGGATGGTGAAAAACTGTTTTTT
15 TRBJ2-7 TRBV6-6 NA NA CASRQGVGSSYEQYF TGTGCCAGCAGGCAGGGGGTCGGGAGCTCCTACGAGCAGTACTTC
14 TRBJ1-5 TRBV6-1 NA NA CASSEVGGAQPQHF TGTGCCAGCAGTGAAGTAGGAGGGGCTCAGCCCCAGCATTTT
17 TRBJ2-3 TRBV7-3 TRBD2 NA CASSSAGTSGTGDTQYF TGTGCCAGCAGCTCGGCCGGGACTAGCGGGACGGGAGATACGCAGTATTTT
13 TRBJ1-1 TRBV11-1 NA few CASSLDRNTEAFF TGTGCCAGCAGCTTAGACAGGAACACTGAAGCTTTCTTT
16 TRBJ2-5 TRBV11-3 TRBD2 NA CASSLRTSGRLETQYF TGTGCCAGCAGCTTACGGACTAGCGGGAGGTTAGAGACCCAGTACTTC
15 TRBJ1-1 TRBV9 NA NA CASSPGGGTNTEAFF TGTGCCAGCAGCCCCGGGGGTGGGACGAACACTGAAGCTTTCTTT
14 TRBJ1-3 TRBV19 TRBD1 NA CASNTGVGGNTIYF TGTGCCAGTAACACAGGGGTGGGAGGAAACACCATATATTTT
17 TRBJ2-5 TRBV11-2 NA few CASRGWASGRGGETQYF TGTGCCAGCAGAGGTTGGGCTAGCGGAAGGGGGGGAGAGACCCAGTACTTC
15 TRBJ2-7 TRBV19 TRBD2 few CASSTSRTSSYEQYF TGTGCCAGTAGTACCTCCCGGACTAGTTCGTACGAGCAGTACTTC
12 TRBJ2-7 TRBV5-1 NA NA CASSSSGGEQYF TGCGCCAGCAGCAGTTCCGGCGGCGAGCAGTACTTC
14 TRBJ2-1 TRBV19 NA NA CASSIERDYNEQFF TGTGCCAGTAGTATAGAGCGAGACTACAATGAGCAGTTCTTC
14 TRBJ2-1 TRBV9 NA NA CASSLGALYNEQFF TGTGCCAGCAGCTTGGGGGCCCTCTACAATGAGCAGTTCTTC
10 TRBJ2-7 TRBV27 NA NA CASSLAEQYF TGTGCCAGCAGTTTGGCCGAGCAGTACTTC
14 TRBJ1-1 TRBV27 NA NA CASSLSDVTVEAFF TGTGCCAGCAGTCTCTCAGATGTGACAGTTGAAGCTTTCTTT
16 TRBJ2-5 TRBV5-4 TRBD1 NA CASTIGDRGQVETQYF TGTGCCAGCACCATCGGCGACAGGGGGCAGGTAGAGACCCAGTACTTC
14 TRBJ2-1 TRBV6-4 TRBD2 NA CASSRGGPSHEQFF TGTGCCAGCAGCCGGGGAGGGCCTTCGCATGAGCAGTTCTTC
15 TRBJ1-2 TRBV4-2 NA NA CASSQDRDNLGGYTF TGTGCCAGCAGCCAAGACCGGGACAATCTAGGTGGCTACACCTTC
15 TRBJ2-2 TRBV3-1/TRBV3-2 NA NA CASSPYDRSPGELFF TGTGCCAGCAGCCCGTACGACAGGTCACCCGGGGAGCTGTTTTTT
15 TRBJ1-1 TRBV7-9 TRBD1 NA CASSSDLTGGTEAFF TGTGCCAGCAGCTCCGATCTTACAGGGGGCACTGAAGCTTTCTTT
13 TRBJ2-4 TRBV10-1 TRBD2 NA CASSGTLSGSRYF TGCGCCAGCAGTGGGACCCTTAGCGGGAGTCGGTACTTC
14 TRBJ1-3 TRBV19 TRBD1 NA CASIRQGNVNTIYF TGTGCCAGTATTCGACAGGGGAACGTAAACACCATATATTTT
16 TRBJ2-2 TRBV4-1 TRBD2 NA CASSQLASGVTGELFF TGCGCCAGCAGCCAACTTGCTAGCGGGGTTACCGGGGAGCTGTTTTTT
13 TRBJ1-1 TRBV10-1 TRBD1 NA CASRTGVGTEAFF TGCGCCAGCAGGACAGGGGTCGGCACTGAAGCTTTCTTT
17 TRBJ2-2 TRBV5-5 TRBD2 once CASSPGLAGGPVGELFF TGTGCCAGCAGTCCGGGACTAGCGGGAGGGCCTGTCGGGGAGCTGTTTTTT
16 TRBJ2-1 TRBV27 NA NA CASSPASRTYYNEQFF TGTGCCAGCAGTCCCGCTAGCCGTACTTACTACAATGAGCAGTTCTTC
14 TRBJ2-1 TRBV30 TRBD2 NA CAWSGTSGSNEQFF TGTGCCTGGAGTGGGACTAGCGGGAGCAATGAGCAGTTCTTC
15 TRBJ2-1 TRBV9 TRBD2 NA CASSPSGSFGIEQFF TGTGCCAGCAGCCCTAGCGGTTCCTTCGGTATTGAGCAGTTCTTC
15 TRBJ2-1 TRBV10-1 NA NA CASSESGDTYNEQFF TGCGCCAGCAGTGAGTCTGGGGACACCTACAATGAGCAGTTCTTC
15 TRBJ2-6 TRBV25-1 NA NA CASSDAGAAGNVLTF TGTGCCAGCAGTGACGCGGGGGCGGCCGGAAACGTCCTGACTTTC
14 TRBJ2-5 TRBV5-4 NA NA CASSFEGDEETQYF TGTGCCAGCAGCTTCGAGGGAGATGAAGAGACCCAGTACTTC
14 TRBJ2-2 TRBV6-5 TRBD2 NA CASRLAGLTGELFF TGTGCCAGCCGACTAGCGGGACTTACCGGGGAGCTGTTTTTT
14 TRBJ1-5 TRBV18 TRBD1 NA CASSPGQGNQPQHF TGTGCCAGCTCGCCGGGACAGGGGAATCAGCCCCAGCATTTT
13 TRBJ1-1 TRBV6-5 NA NA CASRPGGPTEAFF TGTGCCAGCAGGCCCGGCGGTCCCACTGAAGCTTTCTTT